This is a list of T cell receptor beta chains from one sample in a study of blood T cell repertoires in COVID-19. Libraries were prepared by immunoSEQ multiplex PCR; TCRdb keeps only in-frame clonotypes and omits some of them. The sample carries 200,000 to 300,000 clones, roughly 86% recorded once. The sample comprised peripheral blood. The receptor source for this set is a woman aged 50 to 65 with acute or convalescent COVID-19. Each CDR3 is given with its conserved first and last residue. Fields, in order: clone size, J gene, D gene, V gene, CDR3 DNA, CDR3 protein. D genes are given only for firm matches. Size tells how often a clone was seen (once, few, many) or the class of an expanded clone, and some rows leave it out.

clone size: NA
J gene: TRBJ2-7
D gene: TRBD2
V gene: TRBV19
CDR3 DNA: TGTGCCAGTAGTTCCACCAGGACTAGCGCGTACGAGCAGTACTTC
CDR3 protein: CASSSTRTSAYEQYF

clone size: NA
J gene: TRBJ2-4
D gene: TRBD1
V gene: TRBV5-1
CDR3 DNA: TGCGCCAGCAGCTTGGGCCAGGGGGAAAACATTCAGTACTTC
CDR3 protein: CASSLGQGENIQYF

clone size: NA
J gene: TRBJ2-7
D gene: TRBD1
V gene: TRBV28
CDR3 DNA: TGTGCCAGCAGTGCTATTGGGGCAGGGGGCGTGGAGTCCTACGAGCAGTACTTC
CDR3 protein: CASSAIGAGGVESYEQYF

clone size: NA
J gene: TRBJ1-3
D gene: NA
V gene: TRBV27
CDR3 DNA: TGTGCCAGCAGTCCGCCCTCCGAGGCCACCATATATTTT
CDR3 protein: CASSPPSEATIYF

clone size: NA
J gene: TRBJ1-2
D gene: TRBD1
V gene: TRBV27
CDR3 DNA: TGTGCCAGCAGTTATAGCAGGGGGAACTATGGCTACACCTTC
CDR3 protein: CASSYSRGNYGYTF

clone size: NA
J gene: TRBJ2-3
D gene: NA
V gene: TRBV7-2
CDR3 DNA: TGTGCCAGCAGCTTAGGGGCCCCTGGGACAGATACGCAGTATTTT
CDR3 protein: CASSLGAPGTDTQYF

clone size: once
J gene: TRBJ2-3
D gene: TRBD1
V gene: TRBV24-1
CDR3 DNA: TGTGCCACCAGTGATTTGATGGGGACAGGAGGGGATACGCAGTATTTT
CDR3 protein: CATSDLMGTGGDTQYF

clone size: NA
J gene: TRBJ2-7
D gene: TRBD2
V gene: TRBV30
CDR3 DNA: TGTGCCTGGAGAGGACTAGCGGGTAGCTACGAGCAGTACTTC
CDR3 protein: CAWRGLAGSYEQYF

clone size: few
J gene: TRBJ1-5
D gene: NA
V gene: TRBV5-5
CDR3 DNA: TGTGCCAGCAGCCCCTCAGGCCAGCCCCAGCATTTT
CDR3 protein: CASSPSGQPQHF

clone size: NA
J gene: TRBJ2-7
D gene: NA
V gene: TRBV2
CDR3 DNA: TGTGCCAGCGGCCTAAACGAGGAATCTGAGCAGTACTTC
CDR3 protein: CASGLNEESEQYF

clone size: NA
J gene: TRBJ2-3
D gene: NA
V gene: TRBV7-8
CDR3 DNA: TGTGCCAGCAGCCCCGGACTACCCAGCACAGATACGCAGTATTTT
CDR3 protein: CASSPGLPSTDTQYF

clone size: NA
J gene: TRBJ2-7
D gene: TRBD1
V gene: TRBV27
CDR3 DNA: TGTGCCAGCAGCTTAGCGATGGGGACAGGGAGCTACGAGCAGTACTTC
CDR3 protein: CASSLAMGTGSYEQYF

clone size: NA
J gene: TRBJ2-5
D gene: TRBD1
V gene: TRBV24-1
CDR3 DNA: TGTGCCACCAGTGAACCAGGGACAGCCAGCGAGGAGACCCAGTACTTC
CDR3 protein: CATSEPGTASEETQYF

clone size: NA
J gene: TRBJ2-3
D gene: TRBD2
V gene: TRBV27
CDR3 DNA: TGTGCCAGCAGTTTACGCCTAGCGGGAGGATGGACAGATACGCAGTATTTT
CDR3 protein: CASSLRLAGGWTDTQYF

clone size: NA
J gene: TRBJ2-7
D gene: TRBD1
V gene: TRBV18
CDR3 DNA: TGTGCCAGCTCACCGCGGACAGGCATGACCTACGAGCAGTACTTC
CDR3 protein: CASSPRTGMTYEQYF

clone size: few
J gene: TRBJ2-4
D gene: NA
V gene: TRBV4-1
CDR3 DNA: TGCGCCAGCAGCCAAGATCCCGGGACTCGAGGGGCCAAAAACATTCAGTACTTC
CDR3 protein: CASSQDPGTRGAKNIQYF

clone size: NA
J gene: TRBJ2-1
D gene: TRBD2
V gene: TRBV7-3
CDR3 DNA: TGTGCCAGCAGCGACGGGACTAGCGGGAGTAATGAGCAGTTCTTC
CDR3 protein: CASSDGTSGSNEQFF

clone size: NA
J gene: TRBJ2-7
D gene: NA
V gene: TRBV18
CDR3 DNA: TGTGCCAGCTCACCACCGACCAGGGGATTATCAGGCCCATACGAGCAGTACTTC
CDR3 protein: CASSPPTRGLSGPYEQYF

clone size: NA
J gene: TRBJ1-4
D gene: NA
V gene: TRBV29-1
CDR3 DNA: TGCAGCGTTGTAACAGGGTCTGGAAAACTGTTTTTT
CDR3 protein: CSVVTGSGKLFF

clone size: NA
J gene: TRBJ1-1
D gene: NA
V gene: TRBV3-1/TRBV3-2
CDR3 DNA: TGTGCCAGCAGCCGAGGGACTCTTGAAAGTGGTGAAGCTTTCTTT
CDR3 protein: CASSRGTLESGEAFF

clone size: NA
J gene: TRBJ2-2
D gene: TRBD1
V gene: TRBV13
CDR3 DNA: TGTGCCAGCAGCCGACAGGGTAACACCGGGGAGCTGTTTTTT
CDR3 protein: CASSRQGNTGELFF

clone size: NA
J gene: TRBJ1-5
D gene: NA
V gene: TRBV24-1
CDR3 DNA: TGTGCCACCAGTGATTTAAGCGGTCAGCCCCAGCATTTT
CDR3 protein: CATSDLSGQPQHF

clone size: NA
J gene: TRBJ2-1
D gene: TRBD1
V gene: TRBV19
CDR3 DNA: TGTGCCAGTTCCTATCGACAGGGCTTCCCCTACAATGAGCAGTTCTTC
CDR3 protein: CASSYRQGFPYNEQFF

clone size: few
J gene: TRBJ2-7
D gene: TRBD1
V gene: TRBV6-5
CDR3 DNA: TGTGCCAGCACCCCCGACAGGGCAGCCGAGCAGTACTTC
CDR3 protein: CASTPDRAAEQYF

clone size: NA
J gene: TRBJ2-3
D gene: TRBD1
V gene: TRBV28
CDR3 DNA: TGTGCCAGCAGCTTACAGGGGGCTGTAGATACGCAGTATTTT
CDR3 protein: CASSLQGAVDTQYF

clone size: NA
J gene: TRBJ2-7
D gene: TRBD1
V gene: TRBV6-1
CDR3 DNA: TGTGCCAGCAGTGATCGACAGGGGGGGACCTACGAGCAGTACTTC
CDR3 protein: CASSDRQGGTYEQYF

clone size: NA
J gene: TRBJ1-2
D gene: TRBD1
V gene: TRBV5-1
CDR3 DNA: TGCGCCAGCAGCAGGGACAGGGATGGCTACACCTTC
CDR3 protein: CASSRDRDGYTF

clone size: NA
J gene: TRBJ2-7
D gene: NA
V gene: TRBV6-5
CDR3 DNA: TGTGCCAGCAGTTTAGACAGGAGCTCCTACGAGCAGTACTTC
CDR3 protein: CASSLDRSSYEQYF

clone size: NA
J gene: TRBJ1-1
D gene: NA
V gene: TRBV7-2
CDR3 DNA: TGTGCCAGCAGTACAGCGGCCATCGCTTTAGGTGAAGCTTTCTTT
CDR3 protein: CASSTAAIALGEAFF

clone size: NA
J gene: TRBJ1-5
D gene: NA
V gene: TRBV7-9
CDR3 DNA: TGTGCCAGCAGCTTAGCCCCGCCGGGATATAGCAATCAGCCCCAGCATTTT
CDR3 protein: CASSLAPPGYSNQPQHF

clone size: NA
J gene: TRBJ2-2
D gene: TRBD1
V gene: TRBV2
CDR3 DNA: TGTGCCAGCAGCTATGGACAGGGTCACCGGGAGCTGTTTTTT
CDR3 protein: CASSYGQGHRELFF

clone size: NA
J gene: TRBJ2-7
D gene: TRBD2
V gene: TRBV18
CDR3 DNA: TGTGCCAGCTCACCGTGGACTAGTCTAGGGGAGCAGTACTTC
CDR3 protein: CASSPWTSLGEQYF

clone size: NA
J gene: TRBJ1-3
D gene: NA
V gene: TRBV2
CDR3 DNA: TGTGCCAGCACAGCGAGCTCTGGAAACACCATATATTTT
CDR3 protein: CASTASSGNTIYF

clone size: NA
J gene: TRBJ2-7
D gene: TRBD2
V gene: TRBV10-1
CDR3 DNA: TGCGCCAGCAGTGAGTCCCCCCGGGAGGGCCGCGAGCAGTACTTC
CDR3 protein: CASSESPREGREQYF

clone size: NA
J gene: TRBJ2-7
D gene: TRBD2
V gene: TRBV4-2
CDR3 DNA: TGTGCCAGCAGCCAAGATGGCGGGAGGGGCGGCGAGCAGTACTTC
CDR3 protein: CASSQDGGRGGEQYF

clone size: NA
J gene: TRBJ1-1
D gene: NA
V gene: TRBV18
CDR3 DNA: TGTGCCAGCTCACCTTTAACAGGAGTAAACACTGAAGCTTTCTTT
CDR3 protein: CASSPLTGVNTEAFF

clone size: NA
J gene: TRBJ1-2
D gene: NA
V gene: TRBV9
CDR3 DNA: TGTGCCAGCAGCGTAAGCCAGGGTGACGGCTACACCTTC
CDR3 protein: CASSVSQGDGYTF

clone size: NA
J gene: TRBJ2-5
D gene: NA
V gene: TRBV29-1
CDR3 DNA: TGCAGCGTTGAAGGGTCGGGGGAGACCCAGTACTTC
CDR3 protein: CSVEGSGETQYF

clone size: NA
J gene: TRBJ2-7
D gene: TRBD1
V gene: TRBV28
CDR3 DNA: TGTGCCAGCAGTACGGACAGGGAGGAGGAGCAGTACTTC
CDR3 protein: CASSTDREEEQYF

clone size: once
J gene: TRBJ2-7
D gene: NA
V gene: TRBV3-1/TRBV3-2
CDR3 DNA: TGTGCCAGCAGCCAAGATTGGATCTCGGGGGAGCAGTACTTC
CDR3 protein: CASSQDWISGEQYF

clone size: NA
J gene: TRBJ2-1
D gene: TRBD2
V gene: TRBV5-8
CDR3 DNA: TGTGCCAGCAGCATAGGACTAGGCTCCTACAATGAGCAGTTCTTC
CDR3 protein: CASSIGLGSYNEQFF

clone size: NA
J gene: TRBJ2-3
D gene: TRBD2
V gene: TRBV19
CDR3 DNA: TGTGCCAGTTGGGCTAGCGGCTGGGAAGATACGCAGTATTTT
CDR3 protein: CASWASGWEDTQYF

clone size: NA
J gene: TRBJ1-2
D gene: TRBD1
V gene: TRBV5-4
CDR3 DNA: TGTGCCAGCAGCGTTACAGGGGGCGGTGTGTCTGGCTACACCTTC
CDR3 protein: CASSVTGGGVSGYTF

clone size: NA
J gene: TRBJ1-3
D gene: NA
V gene: TRBV4-1
CDR3 DNA: TGCGCCAGCAGCCGACGGGGGACTTCTGGAAACACCATATATTTT
CDR3 protein: CASSRRGTSGNTIYF

clone size: NA
J gene: TRBJ2-5
D gene: NA
V gene: TRBV4-3
CDR3 DNA: TGCGCCAGCAGCGACTTGGGGCAGGCTGCTGAGACCCAGTACTTC
CDR3 protein: CASSDLGQAAETQYF

clone size: NA
J gene: TRBJ2-1
D gene: TRBD1
V gene: TRBV4-2
CDR3 DNA: TGTGCCAGCAGCCAGGAACCGGGACAGGGTGACTACAATGAGCAGTTCTTC
CDR3 protein: CASSQEPGQGDYNEQFF

clone size: NA
J gene: TRBJ2-2
D gene: NA
V gene: TRBV11-3
CDR3 DNA: TGTGCCAGCTACAGCAAGTACACCGGGGAGCTGTTTTTT
CDR3 protein: CASYSKYTGELFF

clone size: NA
J gene: TRBJ2-1
D gene: TRBD1
V gene: TRBV11-2
CDR3 DNA: TGTGCCAGCAGCTTAGATAGGTGGGACAGGGATAACAATGAGCAGTTCTTC
CDR3 protein: CASSLDRWDRDNNEQFF

clone size: few
J gene: TRBJ1-5
D gene: TRBD1
V gene: TRBV10-3
CDR3 DNA: TGTGCCATCAGTGAAACAGGGACAGTGCCCCAGCATTTT
CDR3 protein: CAISETGTVPQHF

clone size: NA
J gene: TRBJ1-4
D gene: NA
V gene: TRBV6-1
CDR3 DNA: TGTGCCAGCAGTGAAGCGCGGGCAACTAATGAAAAACTGTTTTTT
CDR3 protein: CASSEARATNEKLFF

clone size: NA
J gene: TRBJ2-7
D gene: TRBD1
V gene: TRBV7-3
CDR3 DNA: TGTGCCAGCAGCTTCGCGCCGACAGGGGGTTACGAGCAGTACTTC
CDR3 protein: CASSFAPTGGYEQYF

clone size: NA
J gene: TRBJ2-5
D gene: NA
V gene: TRBV19
CDR3 DNA: TGTGCCAGTAGTATGAGCGCTACGTACCAAGAGACCCAGTACTTC
CDR3 protein: CASSMSATYQETQYF

clone size: NA
J gene: TRBJ1-6
D gene: NA
V gene: TRBV19
CDR3 DNA: TGTGCCAGTAGTATATACTCAGGGGCGAATTCACCCCTCCACTTT
CDR3 protein: CASSIYSGANSPLHF

clone size: NA
J gene: TRBJ1-4
D gene: NA
V gene: TRBV11-2
CDR3 DNA: TGTGCCAGCAGCGATAACAGGGTCTCTCGTGAAAAACTGTTTTTT
CDR3 protein: CASSDNRVSREKLFF

clone size: NA
J gene: TRBJ1-2
D gene: TRBD1
V gene: TRBV14
CDR3 DNA: TGTGCCAGCAGCAACCGGGACAGGGTCTATGGCTACACCTTC
CDR3 protein: CASSNRDRVYGYTF

clone size: NA
J gene: TRBJ2-1
D gene: TRBD2
V gene: TRBV6-1
CDR3 DNA: TGTGCCAGCAGCGAAGCGGGAGGTTACTACAATGAGCAGTTCTTC
CDR3 protein: CASSEAGGYYNEQFF

clone size: NA
J gene: TRBJ2-7
D gene: TRBD2
V gene: TRBV18
CDR3 DNA: TGTGCCAGCTCACTGGGACTAGCGGGCCTGTCTGGCGAGCAGTACTTC
CDR3 protein: CASSLGLAGLSGEQYF